This T cell receptor (beta chain) emerged from a study of T cells after yellow fever vaccination. Across the whole study: Preparation of fractions with low cell numbers was performed using SMART-Seq v4 Ultra Low Input. Broader study findings: One caveat is that FACS-sorted repertoires could contain abundant clonotypes contaminating from the bulk population. Clonotype sharing between CD4 and CD8 compartments was small. Peak timing came faster in the weaker secondary response, day 5 versus 15.

This clonotype was recorded a few times. The antigen is undetermined. V shed 2 bases and J shed 6 bases, with 13 bases lying between them. CDR1 and CDR2 (germline): SGHTA, FQGNSA. The CDR3 loop spans 14 amino acids. In TCRdb, the 5' RACE reads were re-called with MiXCR into one record per CDR3 protein. The table lists about 240,000 distinct CDR3 sequences, 6.9% of them singletons. This rearrangement joins TRBV7-2 to TRBJ1-1; D is unclear. Sequenced here: CD4+ T cells sorted from PBMCs, sampled 15 days after the yellow fever booster vaccination. This TCR was recovered from a young man who received the YFV17D yellow fever vaccine. The CDR3 DNA reads TGTGCCAGCAGCTTATACGGACGGCGCGCTGAAGCTTTCTTT. Residues: CASSLYGRRAEAFF.